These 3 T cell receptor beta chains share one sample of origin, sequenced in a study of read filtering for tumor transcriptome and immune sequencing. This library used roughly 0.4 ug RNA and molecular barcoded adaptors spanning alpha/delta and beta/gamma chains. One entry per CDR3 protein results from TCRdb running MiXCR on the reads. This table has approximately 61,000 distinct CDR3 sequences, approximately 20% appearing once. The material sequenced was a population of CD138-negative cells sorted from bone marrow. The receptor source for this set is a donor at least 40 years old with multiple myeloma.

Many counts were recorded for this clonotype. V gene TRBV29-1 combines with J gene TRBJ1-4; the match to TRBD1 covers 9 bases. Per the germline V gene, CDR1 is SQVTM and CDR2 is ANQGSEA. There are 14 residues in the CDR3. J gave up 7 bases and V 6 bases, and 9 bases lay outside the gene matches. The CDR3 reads CSVLPRQGGEKLFF. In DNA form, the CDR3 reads TGCAGCGTACTCCCCCGACAGGGGGGTGAAAAACTGTTTTTT.

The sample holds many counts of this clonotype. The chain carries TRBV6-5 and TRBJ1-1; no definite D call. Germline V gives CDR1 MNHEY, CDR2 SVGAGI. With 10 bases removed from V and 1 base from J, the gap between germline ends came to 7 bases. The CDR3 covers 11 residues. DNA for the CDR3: TGTGCCACCTTAAAGAACACTGAAGCTTTCTTT. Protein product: CATLKNTEAFF.

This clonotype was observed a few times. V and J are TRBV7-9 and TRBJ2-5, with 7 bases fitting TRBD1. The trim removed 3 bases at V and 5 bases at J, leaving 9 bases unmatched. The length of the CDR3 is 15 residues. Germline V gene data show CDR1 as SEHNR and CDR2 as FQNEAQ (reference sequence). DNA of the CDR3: TGTGCCAGCAGCTTGGGCAGGGGGACCGCCGAGACCCAGTACTTC. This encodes CASSLGRGTAETQYF.